Here is one T cell receptor (beta chain) with its context. The antigen is undetermined. The CDR3 sequence is 14 residues long. V gave up 1 base and J gave up 6 bases; unmatched junction bases: 5. CDR1 and CDR2 from the germline V gene are SNHLY and FYNNEI. This sample stems from a study of T cell responses to AZD1222 COVID-19 vaccine. Findings and caveats of the study: Increased Spike-specific TCR breadth and depth were observed after two AZD1222 doses. The study sampled repertoires only after the peak T cell response. Clonal diversity may have been underestimated, and the donors were mostly white British, with more females than males.

Profiled with immunoSEQ multiplex PCR; TCRdb holds only in-frame clones, not every one. In the table there are 150,000 to 200,000 clones, 75% to 90% of which are singletons. The receptor's source is an adult in good health. This chain connects TRBV2 to TRBJ1-1; TRBD1 matches at 7 bases. Sequences were derived from peripheral blood, sampled on day 0 of MenACWY control vaccination. CDR3 sequence: CASSEVVRGAEAFF. The CDR3 DNA is TGTGCCAGCAGTGAAGTCGTCAGGGGGGCTGAAGCTTTCTTT.